The 13 T cell receptor beta chains below were found in one sample sequenced in a study of T cell responses to AZD1222 COVID-19 vaccine. Some clones are missing from TCRdb's copy, which holds only in-frame ones; the method was immunoSEQ multiplex PCR. The repertoire consists of fewer than 120,000 clones, with less than 90% occurring once and the leading ten covering over 1.5%. The specimen comprised peripheral blood, sampled on day 0 of AZD1222 vaccination. These receptors were taken from an adult in good health.

The chain recombines TRBV5-6 with TRBJ1-2, with TRBD1 matching over 8 bases. Germline V CDR1 and CDR2: SGHDT, YYEEEE. The CDR3 sequence is 14 residues long. J was trimmed by 8 bases and V by 1 base; bases with no gene match: 7. CDR3 sequence: CASSLRQGASGYTF. The CDR3 coding sequence is TGTGCCAGCAGCTTGAGGCAGGGGGCGAGCGGCTACACCTTC.

The V call is TRBV2, the J call TRBJ2-1; tentatively, D is TRBD1 (6 bases). The CDR3 length is 14 residues. Germline assignment: CDR1 SNHLY and CDR2 FYNNEI. With 8 bases removed from V and 7 bases from J, the gap between germline ends came to 18 bases. CDR3 nucleotides: TGTGCCAGCCGGAACAGGGTCTCGTTGAATGAGCAGTTCTTC. Its translation: CASRNRVSLNEQFF.

This clone was recorded only once. The rearrangement uses TRBV10-1 and TRBJ1-1, with TRBD1 identical over 8 bases. Per germline, CDR1 WNHNN and CDR2 SYGVQD (reference sequence). Losses at the gene ends were 7 bases for V and 0 bases for J; bases not matched to a gene: 7. The CDR3 runs to 15 residues. The CDR3 nucleotides are TGCGCCAGCACCAGGGACAGGCGGATGAACACTGAAGCTTTCTTT. Protein product: CASTRDRRMNTEAFF.

The J gene is TRBJ2-2, the V gene TRBV7-2, with 8 positions matching TRBD2. Germline values: CDR1 SGHTA, CDR2 FQGNSA. The CDR3 loop spans 16 amino acids. V was clipped by 0 bases and J by 0 bases; unmatched bases: 0. CDR3: CASSLAGLANTGELFF. The DNA for the CDR3 is TGTGCCAGCAGCTTAGCGGGACTAGCGAACACCGGGGAGCTGTTTTTT.

This clone was seen a few times. The chain joins TRBV11-2 to TRBJ1-1; D is perhaps TRBD1 (5 bases). CDR1 is SGHAT, CDR2 FQNNGV, per germline. The CDR3 has 19 residues. Trimming pared 0 bases from V and 1 base from J, leaving 21 bases between. The DNA for the CDR3 is TGTGCCAGCAGCTTAGACCCCGGGGGGTCTAAACGGAGGAACACTGAAGCTTTCTTT. Protein: CASSLDPGGSKRRNTEAFF. The complete variable domain, with remaining parts taken from reference TRBV11-2 and TRBJ1-1, reads EAGVAQSPRYKIIEKRQSVAFWCNPISGHATLYWYQQILGQGPKLLIQFQNNGVVDDSQLPKDRFSAERLKGVDSTLKIQPAKLEDSAVYLCASSLDPGGSKRRNTEAFFGQGTRLTVV.

J is TRBJ1-5 and V is TRBV19; no clear D gene. The CDR3 extends over 15 amino acids. Looked up from germline, CDR1 is LNHDA and CDR2 is SQIVND (reference sequence). Trimming took off 5 bases at V and 2 bases at J, with 13 bases between the two ends. CDR3 bases: TGTGCCAGTAGTGTCCAGGTGGGCGGCAATCAGCCCCAGCATTTT. This codes for CASSVQVGGNQPQHF.

The chain employs TRBV3-1 (or the pseudogene TRBV3-2) and TRBJ1-1; unclear D gene. Germline values: CDR1 LGHDT, CDR2 YNNKEL (reference sequence). The CDR3 covers 15 residues. V lost 4 bases to trimming and J lost 2 bases, with 14 bases between them. CDR3 region: CASSPWVGGNTEAFF. The CDR3 DNA follows: TGTGCCAGCAGCCCCTGGGTGGGCGGTAACACTGAAGCTTTCTTT.

The chain is built from TRBV7-6 and TRBJ1-5; D uncertain. This CDR3 is 15 amino acids long. With 4 bases removed from V and 5 bases from J, the gap between germline ends came to 15 bases. CDR1 SGHVS and CDR2 FNYEAQ come from the germline V gene. The CDR3 protein is CASSSEMGAYQPQHF. Written as DNA, the CDR3 is TGTGCCAGCAGCTCTGAGATGGGAGCTTATCAGCCCCAGCATTTT. Complete variable domain (other parts from reference TRBV7-6 and TRBJ1-5): GAGVSQSPRYKVTKRGQDVALRCDPISGHVSLYWYRQALGQGPEFLTYFNYEAQQDKSGLPNDRFSAERPEGSISTLTIQRTEQRDSAMYRCASSSEMGAYQPQHFGDGTRLSIL.

V and J are TRBV10-3 and TRBJ2-7; 10 positions match TRBD1. The length of the CDR3 is 19 residues. V was pared by 6 bases and J by 2 bases, with 19 bases of the junction left unmatched. CDR1 ENHRY and CDR2 SYGVKD come from the germline V gene. The CDR3 bases are TGTGCCATCAGCGGCCCGGGACAGGGGTTCGCCTCAAACACCTACGAGCAGTACTTC. Translation gives CAISGPGQGFASNTYEQYF.

The chain couples TRBV6-2 or TRBV6-3 to TRBJ1-5; D gene uncertain. Trimming cost V 4 bases and J 4 bases, with 14 bases left between them. The germline V gene has CDR1 MNHEY and CDR2 SVGEGT. This CDR3 region has 15 residues. The CDR3 loop reads CASSLIHTANQPQHF. As DNA, the CDR3 is TGTGCCAGCAGTTTGATTCATACGGCAAATCAGCCCCAGCATTTT.

Worth noting for this clone: Within the sample, other DNA sequences also encode this same CDR3. The chain couples TRBV5-1 to TRBJ2-1, with 7 bases identical to TRBD2. This CDR3 comprises 14 residues. With V trimmed by 5 bases and J by 5 bases, 7 bases remained unmatched. Germline V gene sequence: CDR1 SGHRS, CDR2 YFSETQ. CDR3 amino acids: CASSLADLHNEQFF. In DNA form, the CDR3 reads TGCGCCAGCAGTCTAGCGGACCTTCACAATGAGCAGTTCTTC.

The chain recombines TRBV11-2 with TRBJ2-5, with 10 bases matching TRBD2. CDR3 length: 17 amino acids. Per germline, CDR1 SGHAT and CDR2 FQNNGV. The ends lost 5 bases at V and 5 bases at J; junction bases unmatched: 14. CDR3 residues: CASSQRGASGSPETQYF. CDR3 DNA: TGTGCCAGCAGCCAGAGGGGGGCTAGCGGGAGTCCGGAGACCCAGTACTTC.

This chain joins TRBV21-1 and TRBJ1-3. TRBV21-1 is listed as a pseudogene. The CDR3 extends over 18 amino acids. The CDR3 spells CASSKALKALSSGNTIYF. The CDR3 DNA reads as TGTGCCAGCAGCAAAGCGCTCAAGGCCCTAAGCTCTGGAAACACCATATATTTT.